This T cell receptor beta chain was documented in a study of CD8 T cells in ankylosing spondylitis. Study-level findings and limits: Several of the motif variants were reported before in synovial fluid and blood from reactive arthritis. Within ankylosing spondylitis blood, a TCR beta motif made up of eight or nine highly homologous variants appeared to be characteristic. From matched ankylosing spondylitis synovial fluid, disease-linked clones were reportedly recovered at significantly enriched levels.

For TCR beta, libraries came from quantitative 5'-RACE with molecular barcodes. TCRdb analysed the 5' RACE reads with MiXCR anew, one entry per CDR3 protein. The sample lists under 200,000 distinct CDR3 sequences; 9.5% to 13% were seen once. Germline-derived CDR1 and CDR2 are LGHNA and YNFKEQ. The V gene lost 1 base and the J gene lost 3 bases, with 4 bases spanning the gap. This CDR3 has 13 amino acids. Turning to this clonotype: The antigen is unknown.

The sequence came from a male donor with ankylosing spondylitis or in good health (not recorded which). This chain links TRBV4-2 with TRBJ1-3; D ambiguous. The sample consisted of blood, either unsorted or a sorted T cell fraction (not recorded which). CDR3 sequence: CASSQGGGNTIYF. The CDR3, as DNA: TGTGCCAGCAGCCAAGGTGGTGGAAACACCATATATTTT.